These 13 T cell receptor beta chains were all obtained from the same sample, sequenced in a study of beta chain features in type 1 diabetes. The study reverse transcribed the entire isolated RNA, so it sequenced expressed TCRB transcripts. This table comes from immunoSEQ multiplex PCR, and its TCRdb copy is limited to in-frame clones, with some not included. The sample consists of hundreds of thousands of clones, approximately 28% of them appearing once. Sequencing was performed on naive CD4+ T cells from blood. The receptors here all came from a man between 18 and 35 years old in good health.

J is TRBJ2-3 and V is TRBV9, with D unresolved. CDR3 length: 13 residues. CDR1 and CDR2 (germline): SGDLS, YYNGEE. Between the trimmed V and J ends, which lost 0 bases and 4 bases, there was a span of 6 bases. The DNA of the CDR3 is TGTGCCAGCAGCGTAGGTCCTCCAGATACGCAGTATTTT. Encoded protein: CASSVGPPDTQYF.

This clone was picked up a small number of times. The gene calls are TRBV4-3 and TRBJ1-1; D gene unclear. There are 14 residues in the CDR3. V was cut by 0 bases and J by 5 bases, with 10 bases left in between. Germline-derived CDR1 and CDR2 are LGHNA and YSLEER. The CDR3 DNA reads TGCGCCAGCAGCCAAGAGCCTGGGTGGACTGAAGCTTTCTTT. Translating gives CASSQEPGWTEAFF.

There are a few counts of this clone. The chain has TRBV30 and TRBJ1-1, with D hard to call. There are 13 residues in the CDR3. V lost 1 base and J 0 bases, leaving 6 bases between the germline ends. The germline CDR1 and CDR2 sequences are GTSNPN and SVGIG (reference sequence). The CDR3 DNA reads as TGTGCCTGGAGTGACAACATGAACACTGAAGCTTTCTTT. Its protein is CAWSDNMNTEAFF.

Note on this clone: Different DNA sequences within this sample yield the same CDR3. The DNA of the CDR3 is TGTGCCAGCAGCGTCTCAGCCTCCTACGAGCAGTACTTC. It yields the protein CASSVSASYEQYF. The genes are TRBV9 and TRBJ2-7; D remains ambiguous. V was trimmed by 2 bases and J by 0 bases, leaving 6 bases between them. From germline, CDR1 is SGDLS and CDR2 YYNGEE. This CDR3 spans 13 amino acids.

J is TRBJ1-5 and V is TRBV28; D perhaps matches TRBD1 (6 bases). V was pared by 6 bases and J by 10 bases, with 19 bases between. The CDR3 is made up of 14 amino acids. Germline values: CDR1 MDHEN, CDR2 SYDVKM. CDR3 region: CASRIPGTRVPQHF. The CDR3 region has the DNA TGTGCCAGCAGAATTCCCGGGACACGGGTTCCCCAGCATTTT.

In the case of this clone: This specimen includes other DNA sequences encoding the same CDR3. The gene calls are TRBV7-3 and TRBJ2-1; 10 bases agree with TRBD2. CDR1 and CDR2 from the germline V gene are SGHTA and FQGTGA. There are 15 residues in the CDR3. Trimming took 2 bases from V and 7 from J; bases not matched to a gene: 5. The CDR3 sequence is CASSLVAGGNNEQFF. CDR3 DNA sequence: TGTGCCAGCAGCTTAGTAGCGGGAGGTAATAATGAGCAGTTCTTC. The full variable domain, its missing parts supplied by reference TRBV7-3 and TRBJ2-1, is GAGVSQTPSNKVTEKGKYVELRCDPISGHTALYWYRQSLGQGPEFLIYFQGTGAADDSGLPNDRFFAVRPEGSVSTLKIQRTERGDSAVYLCASSLVAGGNNEQFFGPGTRLTVL.

This clone was seen only a few times. The chain employs TRBV10-3 and TRBJ2-1; the match to TRBD2 covers 9 bases. Unmatched junction bases numbered 5, after V lost 10 bases and J lost 4 bases. Germline V gives CDR1 ENHRY, CDR2 SYGVKD. This CDR3 spans 13 amino acids. The CDR3 protein is CATGREGYNEQFF. The CDR3 DNA reads as TGTGCCACCGGGCGGGAGGGGTACAATGAGCAGTTCTTC.

The chain combines TRBV4-1 with TRBJ2-7; D is unclear. V gave up 1 base and J gave up 1 base, with 14 bases separating them. The CDR3 loop spans 16 amino acids. Germline V gives CDR1 MGHRA, CDR2 YSYEKL. In DNA form, the CDR3 reads TGCGCCAGCAGCCAAGGGGCGGCCAGGAGATCCTACGAGCAGTACTTC. This encodes CASSQGAARRSYEQYF.

The rearrangement joins TRBV28 to TRBJ2-1; D gene uncertain. CDR1 is MDHEN, CDR2 SYDVKM, per germline. There are 12 residues in the CDR3. Trimming shortened V by 6 bases and J by 4 bases, and 7 bases separated the two germline ends. This chain's CDR3 is CASRVSYNEQFF. CDR3 bases: TGTGCCAGCAGGGTGAGTTACAATGAGCAGTTCTTC.

This chain joins TRBV7-2 and TRBJ2-7; 8 bases map to TRBD1. Germline V CDR1 and CDR2: SGHTA, FQGNSA. J gave up 6 bases and V 3 bases, and 4 bases lay outside the gene matches. The CDR3 totals 13 residues. The CDR3 region is CASSLDRAAEQYF. The CDR3 DNA follows: TGTGCCAGCAGCTTGGACAGGGCGGCCGAGCAGTACTTC.

V is TRBV5-1 and J is TRBJ2-7; weak D call: TRBD2 (6 bases). This CDR3 has 15 residues. CDR1 is SGHRS, CDR2 YFSETQ, per germline. V lost 0 bases, J lost 0 bases, and 10 bases lay in between. The CDR3 is CASSLERASSYEQYF. The CDR3 DNA sequence: TGCGCCAGCAGCTTGGAGCGGGCGAGCTCCTACGAGCAGTACTTC.

The chain uses TRBV4-3 and TRBJ2-7; D is undetermined. Germline V gene data show CDR1 as LGHNA and CDR2 as YSLEER. Trimming took 4 bases from V and 0 from J, leaving 10 bases between them. This CDR3 is built from 14 residues. Here the CDR3 DNA reads TGCGCCAGCAGCCGATCAGGCCACTCCTACGAGCAGTACTTC. It specifies CASSRSGHSYEQYF.

This clone was picked up a small number of times. The chain links TRBV7-8 to TRBJ2-6; unclear D gene. Looked up from germline, CDR1 is SGHVS and CDR2 is FQNEAQ. Trimming removed 8 bases at V and 0 bases at J, with 8 bases between. The CDR3 length is 14 residues. The CDR3 nucleotides read TGTGCCAGCGGTACAAGCTCTGGGGCCAACGTCCTGACTTTC. Translation: CASGTSSGANVLTF.